This T cell receptor beta chain appears in the sequencing data of a study of early T cells in non-severe SARS-CoV-2 infection. In the study overall: From unsorted whole blood, bulk RNA was sequenced, and the chains remained unpaired.

Germline loops: CDR1 SGHRS, CDR2 YFSETQ. Trimming pared 4 bases from V and 4 bases from J, leaving 11 bases between. The CDR3 covers 13 residues. Unique molecular identifiers tagged individual cDNA molecules. A single record per CDR3 protein comes from TCRdb applying MiXCR to the 5' RACE reads. The sample gives approximately 69,000 distinct CDR3 sequences, 12% of which show up once; approximately 4% is in the top ten. Overall study results and limits: Missing private and CD4 specificities, VDJdb matching favored anti-spike CD8 responses.

This clonotype came up a few times. Its antigen remains unknown. The sample consisted of whole blood. The genes are TRBV5-1 and TRBJ1-1; no reliable D call. The receptor comes from an adult who was a healthcare worker with PCR-confirmed SARS-CoV-2 infection or an uninfected control (not recorded which). The CDR3 DNA reads TGCGCCAGCAGCGAACAGTCCCCCACTGAAGCTTTCTTT. Protein: CASSEQSPTEAFF.